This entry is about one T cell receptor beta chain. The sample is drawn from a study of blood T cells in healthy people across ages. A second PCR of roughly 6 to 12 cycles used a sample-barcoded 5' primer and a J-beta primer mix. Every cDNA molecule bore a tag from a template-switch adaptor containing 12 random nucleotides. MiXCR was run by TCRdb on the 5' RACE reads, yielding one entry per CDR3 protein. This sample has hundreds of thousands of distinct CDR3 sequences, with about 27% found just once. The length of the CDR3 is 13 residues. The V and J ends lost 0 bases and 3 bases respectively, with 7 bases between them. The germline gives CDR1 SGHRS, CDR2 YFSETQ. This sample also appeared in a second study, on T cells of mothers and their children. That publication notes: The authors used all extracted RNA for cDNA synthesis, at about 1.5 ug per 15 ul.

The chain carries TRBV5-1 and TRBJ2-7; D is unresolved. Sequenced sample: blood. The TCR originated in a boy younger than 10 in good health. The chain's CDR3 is CASSLGSDYEQYF. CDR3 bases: TGCGCCAGCAGCTTGGGGTCAGACTACGAGCAGTACTTC.